This is a list of T cell receptor beta chains from one sample in a study of shared clonotypes between healthy human individuals. The table came from immunoSEQ multiplex PCR; TCRdb's copy has only in-frame clones and leaves some out. In the table there are about 1.1 million clones, 78% of which are singletons. The sample was memory CD4+ T cells from PBMCs. The receptors were gathered from a man in his late teens or twenties in good health. Some clones in this sample may be carry-over from other donors' samples. CDR3s leave out the opening cysteine and the closing phenylalanine or tryptophan. The order of the fields is V gene, J gene, CDR3 protein.

>TRBV5-4|TRBJ2-7
ASSSGGQGTHYEQY
>TRBV6-7|TRBJ1-1
ASREGLDTEAF
>TRBV7-2|TRBJ2-1
ASSLTASYNEQF
>TRBV7-2|TRBJ2-1
ASSTRTGNEQF
>TRBV7-2|TRBJ1-6
ASSQTAQTVSPLH
>TRBV9|TRBJ2-7
ASSPSQVYEQY
>TRBV10-3|TRBJ1-2
AIRGDRDYGYT
>TRBV5-5|TRBJ2-1
ASSLYSGSYNEQF
>TRBV27|TRBJ1-1
ASSLLGGSVNTEAF
>TRBV19|TRBJ1-2
ASSTYNRDRGQRDYGYT
>TRBV12-5|TRBJ1-1
ASGLQENTEAF
>TRBV5-6|TRBJ2-1
ASSLRQERWQF
>TRBV5-1|TRBJ2-5
ASSTDPDETQY
>TRBV5-1|TRBJ2-1
ASRRNNEQF
>TRBV5-1|TRBJ2-3
ASSLGTSGLTDTQY
>TRBV7-9|TRBJ2-5
ASSLGLAAETQY
>TRBV11-2|TRBJ2-7
ASSLVAVTYY
>TRBV28|TRBJ1-2
ASSTIQGSHGYT
>TRBV7-9|TRBJ1-3
ASSFHEGNTIY
>TRBV4-1|TRBJ1-2
ASSPTGLGLGYT
>TRBV30|TRBJ1-2
AWGEGVNGYT
>TRBV27|TRBJ2-3
ASSFPGSTDTQY
>TRBV7-2|TRBJ2-7
ASSLLRDRGPYEQY
>TRBV19|TRBJ1-1
ASNPGGAGHKYTEAF
>TRBV6-5|TRBJ2-7
ASSANGLAGTEQY
>TRBV28|TRBJ1-2
ASTGGGYLRYGYT
>TRBV10-2|TRBJ2-7
ASSESTSPTYEQY
>TRBV5-4|TRBJ2-4
ASRSRGPGGGKNIQY
>TRBV2|TRBJ2-5
ASSVGETQY
>TRBV5-6|TRBJ2-7
ASSRRTGRAYEQY
>TRBV27|TRBJ2-2
ASSLSTGSGTGELF
>TRBV5-1|TRBJ2-1
ASSPTGGDWDNEQF
>TRBV7-8|TRBJ2-7
ASSLERESYEQY